These 4 T cell receptor beta chains were all obtained from the same sample, sequenced in a study of T-cell memory formation after mild COVID-19. TCRdb called the 5' RACE reads again in MiXCR, with one record for every CDR3 protein. The sample includes fewer than 90,000 distinct CDR3 sequences, approximately 13% of them seen just once. Sequences were obtained from PBMCs or a T cell subset sorted from them (not recorded which). Every receptor here comes from an adult woman who had mild COVID-19 (a few samples of this study predate the infection). Cell type and time point are not known.

The rearrangement uses TRBV4-1 and TRBJ2-1; D remains ambiguous. Per the germline V gene, CDR1 is MGHRA and CDR2 is YSYEKL. Trimming removed 1 base at V and 7 bases at J, with 5 bases between. The CDR3 covers 12 residues. CDR3 residues: CASSQVGNEQFF. The CDR3 coding sequence is TGCGCCAGCAGCCAAGTGGGGAATGAGCAGTTCTTC.

This sequence joins TRBV5-6 and TRBJ2-7; 11 bases are a match to TRBD1. Germline CDR1 SGHDT, CDR2 YYEEEE. The length of the CDR3 is 16 residues. V lost 4 bases, J lost 2 bases, and 8 bases stayed unmatched. CDR3 protein: CASSPGQGGRTYEQYF. The DNA of the CDR3 is TGTGCCAGCAGCCCGGGACAGGGGGGAAGGACCTACGAGCAGTACTTC.

Notes on this clonotype: One end of the junction does not line up with germline, which may come from a read error. The chain joins TRBV12-3 or TRBV12-4 to TRBJ1-1; TRBD1 is a possible D gene (5 bases). This CDR3 comprises 12 residues. The CDR3 DNA follows: TGTGCCAGCAGTTTTTGGGGGACTGAAGATTTCTTT. Translating gives CASSFWGTEDFF.

This clonotype has just a few counts. The chain uses TRBV4-2 and TRBJ1-2; TRBD1 matches 9 bases. The CDR3 spans 17 residues. The germline CDR1 and CDR2 sequences are LGHNA and YNFKEQ. V dropped 2 bases and J dropped 8; count of bases not matched to a gene: 15. CDR3 residues: CASSQQALIQGAPGYTF. The CDR3 DNA follows: TGTGCCAGCAGCCAACAAGCGCTCATACAGGGGGCGCCCGGCTACACCTTC.